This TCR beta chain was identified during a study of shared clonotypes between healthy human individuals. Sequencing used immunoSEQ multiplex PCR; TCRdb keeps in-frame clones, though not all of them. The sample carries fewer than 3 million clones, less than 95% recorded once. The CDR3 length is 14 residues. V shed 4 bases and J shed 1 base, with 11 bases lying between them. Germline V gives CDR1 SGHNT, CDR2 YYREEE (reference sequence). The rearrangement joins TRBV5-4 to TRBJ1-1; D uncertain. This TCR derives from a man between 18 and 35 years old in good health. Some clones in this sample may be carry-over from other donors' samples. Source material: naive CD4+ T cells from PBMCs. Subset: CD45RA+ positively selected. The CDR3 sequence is CASSPRPGNTEAFF. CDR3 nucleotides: TGTGCCAGCAGCCCCAGACCGGGGAACACTGAAGCTTTCTTT.